Presented here are 25 T cell receptor beta chains from one specimen sequenced in a study of T cells in Graves' hyperthyroidism and ophthalmopathy. TCR beta CDR3 region amplification was performed from RNA transcripts. The HTBI primer set was used in a first-round RT-PCR of the TCR CDR3. MiXCR was run by TCRdb on the multiplex PCR reads, yielding one entry per CDR3 protein. This sample has some 510,000 distinct CDR3 sequences, with more than 45% found just once. Sequencing was carried out using peripheral blood or thyroid tissue (not recorded which). The source is a woman aged 18-29 years with Graves' hyperthyroidism.

This clonotype occurred many times. The chain carries TRBV10-3 and TRBJ2-7; D is possibly TRBD1 or TRBD2 (6 bases each). Germline loops: CDR1 ENHRY, CDR2 SYGVKD. The CDR3 covers 13 residues. V lost 7 bases, J lost 3 bases, and 13 bases lay in between. This chain's CDR3 is CAIKGDSNYEQYF. DNA for the CDR3: TGTGCCATCAAGGGGGACTCGAACTACGAGCAGTACTTC.

This clonotype was seen many times. The genes are TRBV20-1 and TRBJ1-1; tentatively, D is TRBD1 (5 bases). The length of the CDR3 is 12 residues. The ends were cut back, 5 bases at V and 5 bases at J, with 12 bases in the middle. Germline V gene lookup returns CDR1 DFQATT and CDR2 SNEGSKA (reference sequence). The CDR3 bases are TGCAGTGCTGCCTCGGACATAACTGAAGCTTTCTTT. Protein sequence: CSAASDITEAFF.

The chain carries TRBV2 and TRBJ1-1; D may be TRBD1 (6 bases). This CDR3 comprises 15 residues. V was pared by 5 bases and J by 0 bases, with 13 bases between. Per germline, CDR1 SNHLY and CDR2 FYNNEI. CDR3 DNA: TGTGCCAGCAGTAAAGGACAGACTATGAACACTGAAGCTTTCTTT. Protein product: CASSKGQTMNTEAFF. The full variable domain, rest sourced from reference TRBV2 and TRBJ1-1, is EPEVTQTPSHQVTQMGQEVILRCVPISNHLYFYWYRQILGQKVEFLVSFYNNEISEKSEIFDDQFSVERPDGSNFTLKIRSTKLEDSAMYFCASSKGQTMNTEAFFGQGTRLTVV.

This clonotype showed up just a few times. The chain recombines TRBV7-8 with TRBJ1-2; D gene uncertain. The germline gives CDR1 SGHVS, CDR2 FQNEAQ. This CDR3 comprises 15 residues. V was cut by 4 bases and J by 8 bases, with 20 bases left in between. CDR3 DNA sequence: TGTGCCAGCAGCTCCTCAGTCGGAGTAGCGCGGGGCTACACCTTC. Encoded protein: CASSSSVGVARGYTF.

This clonotype appeared a few times. V is TRBV9 and J is TRBJ2-7; TRBD1 agrees at 7 bases. J was trimmed by 2 bases and V by 4 bases; bases with no gene match: 6. The CDR3 consists of 14 residues. CDR1 and CDR2 (germline): SGDLS, YYNGEE. CDR3 in amino acids: CASSQTGAAYEQYF. Here the CDR3 DNA reads TGTGCCAGCAGCCAAACAGGGGCTGCCTACGAGCAGTACTTC.

This clonotype came up a few times. V and J are TRBV7-2 and TRBJ1-2, with D unresolved. The CDR3 covers 14 residues. Per the germline V gene, CDR1 is SGHTA and CDR2 is FQGNSA. The V gene lost 5 bases and the J gene lost 1 base, with 11 bases spanning the gap. Here the CDR3 DNA reads TGTGCCAGCAGCCCCCTGCGTAGTAACTATGGCTACACCTTC. As protein: CASSPLRSNYGYTF.

The chain joins TRBV15 to TRBJ1-4, with no clear D. V lost 0 bases to trimming and J lost 6 bases, with 11 bases between them. Germline V CDR1 and CDR2: LNHNV, YYDKDF (reference sequence). CDR3 length: 15 amino acids. The CDR3 here is CATSREVGWDEKLFF. CDR3 coding DNA: TGTGCCACCAGCAGAGAAGTAGGGTGGGATGAAAAACTGTTTTTT.

The V and J genes are TRBV4-3 and TRBJ1-4; the D gene is possibly TRBD1 (5 bases). Germline V gives CDR1 LGHNA, CDR2 YSLEER. The ends were cut back, 5 bases at V and 6 bases at J, with 10 bases in the middle. The CDR3 has 13 residues. CDR3 nucleotides: TGCGCCAGCAGCGTGACAGTCGATGAAAAACTGTTTTTT. It codes for CASSVTVDEKLFF.

This sequence joins TRBV20-1 and TRBJ1-2; tentatively, D is TRBD1 (6 bases). Trimming pared 5 bases from V and 5 bases from J, leaving 21 bases between. CDR3 length: 15 amino acids. CDR1 and CDR2 from the germline V gene are DFQATT and SNEGSKA (reference sequence). The CDR3 protein is CSAGGPRGSGYGYTF. The CDR3 region has the DNA TGCAGTGCTGGGGGCCCCAGGGGTTCAGGGTATGGCTACACCTTC.

This clonotype was counted many times. J is TRBJ2-5 and V is TRBV7-2; D remains unclear. This CDR3 comprises 15 residues. V lost 3 bases and J 1 base, leaving 12 bases between the germline ends. The germline V gene has CDR1 SGHTA and CDR2 FQGNSA. The DNA of the CDR3 is TGTGCCAGCAGCTTGGGTTTGGATGTCCAAGAGACCCAGTACTTC. This sequence encodes CASSLGLDVQETQYF.

In the case of this clonotype: Being one base from a much bigger clone, this may be a read error. V and J are TRBV10-3 and TRBJ1-2, with 8 positions matching TRBD1. CDR3 length: 16 residues. Germline V gene lookup returns CDR1 ENHRY and CDR2 SYGVKD. The CDR3 sequence is CATSGSRDRSNYGYTF. The CDR3 bases are TGTGCCACCAGTGGGTCCCGGGACAGGTCTAACTATGGCTACACCTTC.

This clonotype was counted a single time. The chain links TRBV5-1 to TRBJ2-2; D unclear. V was trimmed by 7 bases and J by 6 bases, leaving 7 bases between them. Germline assignment: CDR1 SGHRS and CDR2 YFSETQ. This CDR3 spans 11 amino acids. CDR3 region: CASAFSGELFF. The DNA for the CDR3 is TGCGCCAGCGCCTTTTCCGGGGAGCTGTTTTTT.

The gene calls are TRBV25-1 and TRBJ1-2, with D hard to call. Per the germline V gene, CDR1 is MGHDK and CDR2 is SYGVNS. The CDR3 is made up of 14 amino acids. Trimming left V 6 bases short and J 6 bases short, with 17 bases between. The DNA of the CDR3 is TGTGCCAGCAGCCAAGCTCTGGACCTAAATGGCTACACCTTC. Translation gives CASSQALDLNGYTF.

The chain carries TRBV7-6 and TRBJ2-7; D perhaps matches TRBD2 (6 bases). The CDR3 length is 16 residues. With 6 bases removed from V and 3 bases from J, the gap between germline ends came to 21 bases. Germline values: CDR1 SGHVS, CDR2 FNYEAQ. CDR3 residues: CASSRGGQTFRYEQYF. The CDR3, as DNA: TGTGCCAGCAGTCGGGGAGGTCAAACCTTTCGCTACGAGCAGTACTTC.

Many counts were recorded for this clonotype. The chain employs TRBV24-1 and TRBJ1-2, with 8 bases identical to TRBD1. The germline V gene encodes CDR1 KGHDR and CDR2 SFDVKD. The junction had 2 bases not matched to a gene; V was cut back by 9 bases and J by 6 bases. The CDR3 is 11 residues long. The CDR3 region is CATGQGNGYTF. The CDR3 region has the DNA TGTGCCACCGGACAGGGTAATGGCTACACCTTC.

This chain joins TRBV3-1 and TRBJ1-1; 9 bases align to TRBD1. This CDR3 spans 15 amino acids. Germline values: CDR1 LGHDT, CDR2 YNNKEL (reference sequence). V lost 2 bases to trimming and J lost 5 bases; unmatched junction nucleotides: 6. This chain's CDR3 is CASSQSSTGGTEAFF. The CDR3 nucleotides read TGTGCCAGCAGCCAAAGTTCGACAGGGGGGACTGAAGCTTTCTTT.

This clonotype was seen many times. Germline and junction disagree at one end, which may indicate a read error. The V gene is TRBV7-7, the J gene TRBJ2-2, with no clear D. The CDR3 is 13 residues long. Looked up from germline, CDR1 is SSHAT and CDR2 is FNYEAQ (reference sequence). This CDR3 is CASSFGNTGELFF. The CDR3 coding sequence is TGTGCTAGCAGCTTCGGTAACACCGGGGAGCTGTTTTTT.

On this clonotype: One junction end does not reproduce the germline sequence, and a read error may be involved. This chain joins TRBV5-1 and TRBJ2-7, with D hard to call. The length of the CDR3 is 15 residues. The germline V gene encodes CDR1 SGHRS and CDR2 YFSETQ. The CDR3 coding sequence is TGCGCCAGCAGCTTGGGGTCAGCCTCGTCCTCCGAGCAGTACTTC. Translated, it gives CASSLGSASSSEQYF.

This clonotype showed up many times. The chain carries TRBV2 and TRBJ1-2; 9 nucleotides line up with TRBD1. The CDR3 spans 16 residues. The junction had 5 bases not matched to a gene; V was cut back by 1 base and J by 2 bases. The germline V gene encodes CDR1 SNHLY and CDR2 FYNNEI. The CDR3 nucleotides read TGTGCCAGCAGTGAAGTCCCGGGACAGGGAAACTATGGCTACACCTTC. Amino acid sequence: CASSEVPGQGNYGYTF. The whole variable domain, filled in from reference TRBV2 and TRBJ1-2, reads EPEVTQTPSHQVTQMGQEVILRCVPISNHLYFYWYRQILGQKVEFLVSFYNNEISEKSEIFDDQFSVERPDGSNFTLKIRSTKLEDSAMYFCASSEVPGQGNYGYTFGSGTRLTVV.

This clonotype showed up just once. This chain links TRBV9 with TRBJ2-1, with 11 positions matching TRBD2. Germline V CDR1 and CDR2: SGDLS, YYNGEE. The junction had 8 bases not matched to a gene; V was cut back by 2 bases and J by 10 bases. The length of the CDR3 is 15 residues. The CDR3 protein is CASSVGLAASGEQFF. DNA of the CDR3: TGTGCCAGCAGCGTGGGACTAGCGGCCTCCGGGGAGCAGTTCTTC.

A note on this clonotype: A read error may be the cause here, since a much bigger clone is one base away. The chain employs TRBV19 and TRBJ2-5; TRBD2 agrees at 11 bases. Germline CDR1 is LNHDA and CDR2 is SQIVND (reference sequence). The CDR3 is 16 residues long. Losses at the gene ends were 4 bases for V and 4 bases for J; bases not matched to a gene: 8. In DNA form, the CDR3 reads TGTGCCAGTAGTAGCCTGGGACTAGCGGACCCAGAGACCCAGTACTTC. Amino acids: CASSSLGLADPETQYF.

The chain recombines TRBV12-3 or TRBV12-4 with TRBJ2-5; D unresolved. The CDR3 is made up of 13 amino acids. Trimming cost V 3 bases and J 1 base, with 6 bases left between them. For the CDR3, the DNA is TGTGCCAGCAGTTTGATCTTCCAAGAGACCCAGTACTTC. Amino acids: CASSLIFQETQYF.

The table lists this clonotype with a few counts. The chain couples TRBV5-1 to TRBJ1-2; the D gene is possibly TRBD1 (5 bases). With 4 bases removed from V and 2 bases from J, the gap between germline ends came to 9 bases. This CDR3 has 13 amino acids. Germline V gives CDR1 SGHRS, CDR2 YFSETQ. The CDR3 protein is CASSQDTNYGYTF. In DNA form, the CDR3 reads TGCGCCAGCAGCCAGGACACAAACTATGGCTACACCTTC. The whole variable domain, filled in from reference TRBV5-1 and TRBJ1-2, reads KAGVTQTPRYLIKTRGQQVTLSCSPISGHRSVSWYQQTPGQGLQFLFEYFSETQRNKGNFPGRFSGRQFSNSRSEMNVSTLELGDSALYLCASSQDTNYGYTFGSGTRLTVV.

This clonotype was observed many times. This chain uses TRBV9 with TRBJ1-1; no definite D call. The ends were cut back, 0 bases at V and 7 bases at J, with 7 bases in the middle. The CDR3 contains 12 residues. From germline, CDR1 is SGDLS and CDR2 YYNGEE. The CDR3 DNA follows: TGTGCCAGCAGCGTAGTGAGCAATGAAGCTTTCTTT. It yields the protein CASSVVSNEAFF.

This clonotype has more than one count but fewer than ten. This chain links TRBV9 with TRBJ2-5, with 7 bases fitting TRBD2. This CDR3 contains 14 residues. Germline assignment: CDR1 SGDLS and CDR2 YYNGEE. With V trimmed by 3 bases and J by 3 bases, 5 bases remained unmatched. The CDR3 DNA reads TGTGCCAGCAGCGCCTTAGCGGGCGAAGAGACCCAGTACTTC. This encodes CASSALAGEETQYF.